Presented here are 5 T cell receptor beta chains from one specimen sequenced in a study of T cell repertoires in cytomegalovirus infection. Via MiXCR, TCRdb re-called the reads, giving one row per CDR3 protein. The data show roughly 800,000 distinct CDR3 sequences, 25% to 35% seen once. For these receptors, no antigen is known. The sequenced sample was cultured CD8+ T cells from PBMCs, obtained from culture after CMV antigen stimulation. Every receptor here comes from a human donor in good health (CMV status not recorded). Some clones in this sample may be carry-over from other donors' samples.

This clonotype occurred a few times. This CDR3 is CASSYFSTGELFF. In DNA, the CDR3 is TGTGCCAGCAGTTACTTTTCTACCGGGGAGCTGTTTTTT. This chain uses TRBV6-5 with TRBJ2-2; D gene uncertain. In germline, CDR1 is MNHEY, CDR2 SVGAGI. Trimming pared 1 base from V and 5 bases from J, leaving 5 bases between. This CDR3 spans 13 amino acids.

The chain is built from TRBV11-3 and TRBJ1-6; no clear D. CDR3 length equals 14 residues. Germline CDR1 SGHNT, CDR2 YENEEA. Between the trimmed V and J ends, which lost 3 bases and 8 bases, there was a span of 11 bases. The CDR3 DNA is TGTGCCAGCAGCTTTGAGATTGCGGATTCACCCCTCCACTTT. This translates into CASSFEIADSPLHF.

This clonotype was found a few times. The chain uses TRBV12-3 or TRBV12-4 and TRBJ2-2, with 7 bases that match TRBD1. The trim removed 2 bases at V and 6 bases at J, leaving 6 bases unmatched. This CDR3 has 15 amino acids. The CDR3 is CASSLPDRAAGELFF. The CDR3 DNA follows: TGTGCCAGCAGTTTACCCGACAGGGCGGCCGGGGAGCTGTTTTTT.

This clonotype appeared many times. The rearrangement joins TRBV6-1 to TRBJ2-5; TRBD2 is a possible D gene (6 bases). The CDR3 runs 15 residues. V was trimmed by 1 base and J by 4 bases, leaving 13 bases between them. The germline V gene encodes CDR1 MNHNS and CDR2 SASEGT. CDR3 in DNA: TGTGCCAGCAGTGAAGTTCACCGGAGGGGAGAGACCCAGTACTTC. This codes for CASSEVHRRGETQYF.

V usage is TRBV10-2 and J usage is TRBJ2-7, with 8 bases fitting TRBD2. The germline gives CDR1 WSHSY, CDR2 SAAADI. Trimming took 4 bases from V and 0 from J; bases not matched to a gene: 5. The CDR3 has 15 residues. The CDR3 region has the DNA TGCGCCAGCAGTGCCATAGCGGGGAGCTCCTACGAGCAGTACTTC. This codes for CASSAIAGSSYEQYF.